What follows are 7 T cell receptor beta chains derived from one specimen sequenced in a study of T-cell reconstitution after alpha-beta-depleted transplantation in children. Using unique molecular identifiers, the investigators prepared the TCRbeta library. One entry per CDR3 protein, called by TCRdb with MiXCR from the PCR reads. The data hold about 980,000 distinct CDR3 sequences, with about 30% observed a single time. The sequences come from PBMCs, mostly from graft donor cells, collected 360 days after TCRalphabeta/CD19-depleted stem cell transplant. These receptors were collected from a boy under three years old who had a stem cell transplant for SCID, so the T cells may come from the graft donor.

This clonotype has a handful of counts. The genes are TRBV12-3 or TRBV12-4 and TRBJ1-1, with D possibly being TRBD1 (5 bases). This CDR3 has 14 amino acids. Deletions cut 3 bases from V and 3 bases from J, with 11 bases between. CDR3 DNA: TGTGCCAGCAGTTTGGGGCTTTGGGACACTGAAGCTTTCTTT. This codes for CASSLGLWDTEAFF.

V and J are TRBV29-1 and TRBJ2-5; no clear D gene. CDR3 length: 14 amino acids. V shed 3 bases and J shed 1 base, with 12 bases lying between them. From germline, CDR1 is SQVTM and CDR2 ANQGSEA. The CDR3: CSVEPGTRQETQYF. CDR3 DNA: TGCAGCGTTGAGCCAGGCACGCGCCAAGAGACCCAGTACTTC. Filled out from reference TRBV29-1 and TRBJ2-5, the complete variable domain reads SAVISQKPSRDICQRGTSLTIQCQVDSQVTMMFWYRQQPGQSLTLIATANQGSEATYESGFVIDKFPISRPNLTFSTLTVSNMSPEDSSIYLCSVEPGTRQETQYFGPGTRLLVL.

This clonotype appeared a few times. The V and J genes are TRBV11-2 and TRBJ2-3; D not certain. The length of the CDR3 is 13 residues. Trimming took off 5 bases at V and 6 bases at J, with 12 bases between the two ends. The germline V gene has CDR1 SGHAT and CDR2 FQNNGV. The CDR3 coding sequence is TGTGCCAGCAGCCCCCACCGACGTGATACGCAGTATTTT. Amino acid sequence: CASSPHRRDTQYF.

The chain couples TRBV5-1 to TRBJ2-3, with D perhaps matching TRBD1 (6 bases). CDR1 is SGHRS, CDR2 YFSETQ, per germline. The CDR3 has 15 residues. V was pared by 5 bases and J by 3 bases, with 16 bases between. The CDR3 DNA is TGCGCCAGCAGTTTCGACAGGTTTCTGACAGATACGCAGTATTTT. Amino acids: CASSFDRFLTDTQYF.

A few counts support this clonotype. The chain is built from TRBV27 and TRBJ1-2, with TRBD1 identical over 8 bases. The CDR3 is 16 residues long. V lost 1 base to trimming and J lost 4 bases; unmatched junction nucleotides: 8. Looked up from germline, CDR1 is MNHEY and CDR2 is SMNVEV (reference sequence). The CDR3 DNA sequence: TGTGCCAGCAGTTTATGGGGGCAGACAGGGGCCTATGGCTACACCTTC. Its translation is CASSLWGQTGAYGYTF.

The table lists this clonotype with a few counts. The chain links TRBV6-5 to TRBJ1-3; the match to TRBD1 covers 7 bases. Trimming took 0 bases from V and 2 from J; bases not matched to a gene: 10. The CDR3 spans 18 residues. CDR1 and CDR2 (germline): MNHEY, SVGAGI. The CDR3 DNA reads TGTGCCAGCAGTTACTCGACCCTGGGACAGAGTACTGGAAACACCATATATTTT. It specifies CASSYSTLGQSTGNTIYF.

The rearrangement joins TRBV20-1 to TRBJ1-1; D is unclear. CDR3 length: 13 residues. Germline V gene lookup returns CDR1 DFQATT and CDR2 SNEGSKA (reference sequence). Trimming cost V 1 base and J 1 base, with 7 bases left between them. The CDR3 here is CSARAWGNTEAFF. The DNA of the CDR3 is TGCAGTGCTAGAGCCTGGGGGAACACTGAAGCTTTCTTT.